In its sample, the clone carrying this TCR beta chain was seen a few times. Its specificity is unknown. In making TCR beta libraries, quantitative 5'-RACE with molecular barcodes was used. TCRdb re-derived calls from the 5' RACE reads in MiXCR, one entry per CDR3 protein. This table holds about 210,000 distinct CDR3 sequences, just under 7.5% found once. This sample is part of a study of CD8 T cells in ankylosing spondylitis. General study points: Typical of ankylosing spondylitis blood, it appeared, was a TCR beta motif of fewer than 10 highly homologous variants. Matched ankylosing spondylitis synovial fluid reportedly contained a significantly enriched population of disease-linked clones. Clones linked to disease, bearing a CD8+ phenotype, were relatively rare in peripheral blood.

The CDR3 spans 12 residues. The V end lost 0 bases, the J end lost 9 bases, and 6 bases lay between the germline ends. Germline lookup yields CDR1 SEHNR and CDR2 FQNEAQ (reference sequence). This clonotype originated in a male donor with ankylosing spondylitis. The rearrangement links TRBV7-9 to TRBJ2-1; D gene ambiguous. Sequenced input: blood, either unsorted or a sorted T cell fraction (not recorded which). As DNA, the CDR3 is TGTGCCAGCAGCTTAGCCCACACTGAGCAGTTCTTC. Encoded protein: CASSLAHTEQFF.